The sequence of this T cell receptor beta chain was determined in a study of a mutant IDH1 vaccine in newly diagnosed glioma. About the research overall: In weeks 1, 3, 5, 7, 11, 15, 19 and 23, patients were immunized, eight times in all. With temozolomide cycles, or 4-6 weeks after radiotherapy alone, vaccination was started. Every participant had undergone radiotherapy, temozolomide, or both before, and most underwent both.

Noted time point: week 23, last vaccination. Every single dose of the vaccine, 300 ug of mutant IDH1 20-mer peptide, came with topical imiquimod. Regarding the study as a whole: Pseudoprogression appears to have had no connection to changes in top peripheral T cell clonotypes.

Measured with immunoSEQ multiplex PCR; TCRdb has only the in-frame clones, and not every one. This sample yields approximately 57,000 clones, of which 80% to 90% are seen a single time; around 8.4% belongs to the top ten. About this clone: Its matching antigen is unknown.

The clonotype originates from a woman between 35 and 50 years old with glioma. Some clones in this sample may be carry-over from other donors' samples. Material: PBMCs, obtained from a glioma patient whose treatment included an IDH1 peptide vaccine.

The CDR3, as DNA: TGTGCCAGCAGTTTAGATGGGGCCAACGTCCTGACTTTC. Protein: CASSLDGANVLTF. V and J are TRBV28 and TRBJ2-6; D not resolved. The CDR3 spans 13 residues. The V gene lost 2 bases and the J gene lost 3 bases, with 2 bases spanning the gap. Germline V gives CDR1 MDHEN, CDR2 SYDVKM.